This entry features one TCR beta chain sequence. The same CDR3 can be traced to other DNA sequences in this sample. Mismatch repair deficiency was confirmed in all patients, by PCR or immunohistochemistry. TCRs were sequenced from a few patients responding to pembrolizumab. Data came from immunoSEQ multiplex PCR; TCRdb stores just in-frame clones and leaves some out. The sample consists of 120,000 or so clones, 70% to 90% of them appearing once. The sample originates from a study of PD-1 blockade in mismatch repair-deficient tumors. V lost 0 bases and J 1 base, leaving 8 bases between the germline ends. The CDR3 runs to 16 residues. Germline V gives CDR1 SGHRS, CDR2 YFSETQ.

This receptor was taken from an adult with mismatch repair-deficient cancer. This chain joins TRBV5-1 and TRBJ2-6; TRBD1 might be the D (5 bases). The source was peripheral blood, collected 44 weeks after starting pembrolizumab. The chain's CDR3 is CASSLEGSSGANVLTF. CDR3 bases: TGCGCCAGCAGCTTGGAGGGGTCTTCTGGGGCCAACGTCCTGACTTTC. Variable domain in full (rest from reference TRBV5-1 and TRBJ2-6): KAGVTQTPRYLIKTRGQQVTLSCSPISGHRSVSWYQQTPGQGLQFLFEYFSETQRNKGNFPGRFSGRQFSNSRSEMNVSTLELGDSALYLCASSLEGSSGANVLTFGAGSRLTVL.